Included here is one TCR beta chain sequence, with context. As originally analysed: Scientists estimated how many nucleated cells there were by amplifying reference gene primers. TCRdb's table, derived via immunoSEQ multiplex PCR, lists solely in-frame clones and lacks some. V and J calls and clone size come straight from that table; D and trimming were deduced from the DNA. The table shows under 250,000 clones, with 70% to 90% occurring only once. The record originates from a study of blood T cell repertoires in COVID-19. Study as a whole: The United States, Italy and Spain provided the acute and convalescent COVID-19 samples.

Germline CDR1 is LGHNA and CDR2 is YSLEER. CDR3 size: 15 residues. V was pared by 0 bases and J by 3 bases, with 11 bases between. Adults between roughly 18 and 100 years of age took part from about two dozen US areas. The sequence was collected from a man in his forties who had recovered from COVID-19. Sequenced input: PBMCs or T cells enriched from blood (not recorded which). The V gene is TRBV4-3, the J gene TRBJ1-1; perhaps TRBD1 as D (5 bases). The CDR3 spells CASSQDQGGDTEAFF. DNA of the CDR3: TGCGCCAGCAGCCAAGATCAGGGAGGGGACACTGAAGCTTTCTTT.